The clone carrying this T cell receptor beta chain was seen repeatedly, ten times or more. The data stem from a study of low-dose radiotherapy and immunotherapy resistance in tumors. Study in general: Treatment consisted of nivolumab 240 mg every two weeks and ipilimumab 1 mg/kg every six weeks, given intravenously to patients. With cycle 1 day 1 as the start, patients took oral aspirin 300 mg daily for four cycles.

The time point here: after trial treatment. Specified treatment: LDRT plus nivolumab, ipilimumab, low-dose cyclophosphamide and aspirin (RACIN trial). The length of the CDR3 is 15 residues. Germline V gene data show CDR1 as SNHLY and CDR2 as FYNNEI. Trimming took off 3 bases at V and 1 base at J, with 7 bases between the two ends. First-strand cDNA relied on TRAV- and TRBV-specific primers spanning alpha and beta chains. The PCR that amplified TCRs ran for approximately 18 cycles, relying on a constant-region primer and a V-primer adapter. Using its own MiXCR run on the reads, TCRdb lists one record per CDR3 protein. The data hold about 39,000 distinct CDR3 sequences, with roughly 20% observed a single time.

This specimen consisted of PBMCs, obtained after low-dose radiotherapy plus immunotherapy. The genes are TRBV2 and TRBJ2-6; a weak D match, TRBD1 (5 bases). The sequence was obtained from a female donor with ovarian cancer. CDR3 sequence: CASSEGQSGANVLTF. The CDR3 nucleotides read TGTGCCAGCAGTGAGGGGCAGTCTGGGGCCAACGTCCTGACTTTC. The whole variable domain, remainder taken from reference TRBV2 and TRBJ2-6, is EPEVTQTPSHQVTQMGQEVILRCVPISNHLYFYWYRQILGQKVEFLVSFYNNEISEKSEIFDDQFSVERPDGSNFTLKIRSTKLEDSAMYFCASSEGQSGANVLTFGAGSRLTVL.